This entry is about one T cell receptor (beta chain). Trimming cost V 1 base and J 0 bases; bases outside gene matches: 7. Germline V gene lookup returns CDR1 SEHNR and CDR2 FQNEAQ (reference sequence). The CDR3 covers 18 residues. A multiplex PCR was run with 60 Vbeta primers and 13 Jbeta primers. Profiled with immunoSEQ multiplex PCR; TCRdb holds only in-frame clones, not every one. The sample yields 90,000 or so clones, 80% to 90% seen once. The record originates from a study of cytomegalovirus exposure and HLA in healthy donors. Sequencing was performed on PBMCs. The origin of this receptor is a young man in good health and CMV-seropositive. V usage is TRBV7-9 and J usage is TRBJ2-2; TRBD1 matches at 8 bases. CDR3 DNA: TGTGCCAGCAGCTTAGGGACAGGGTCCGTCCCGAACACCGGGGAGCTGTTTTTT. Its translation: CASSLGTGSVPNTGELFF.